The entry below gives a single T cell receptor beta chain sequence along with its context. What it binds is unknown. At the DNA level, this CDR3 is encoded by other sequences in the same sample as well. These data belong to a study of Ad26.COV2.S vaccination and SARS-CoV-2 variants. Findings of the study overall: There was reportedly substantial breadth in spike-specific CD8+ and CD4+ T cell responses after vaccination.

Stated treatment: around 19 received Ad26.COV2.S at low or high dose, single or two shots; five or six received placebo; per-sample allocation not given. Specimen acquisition occurred on day 63 following the initial vaccine or placebo injection. V was pared by 0 bases and J by 10 bases, with 4 bases of the junction left unmatched. The germline V gene has CDR1 SGHDT and CDR2 YYEEEE. This CDR3 contains 14 residues. TCRdb's copy holds only in-frame clones and misses some; the assay was immunoSEQ multiplex PCR. The top ten hold approximately 5% of the sample, which has about 330,000 clones, roughly 88% seen once.

The sequencing used peripheral blood, collected in a trial of Ad26.COV2.S vaccine versus placebo. J is TRBJ1-6 and V is TRBV5-6, with 7 bases identical to TRBD1. This receptor was identified in a person aged 18 to 65 who received the Ad26.COV2.S COVID-19 vaccine or a placebo. The CDR3 here is CASSLGQGVSPLHF. The DNA for the CDR3 is TGTGCCAGCAGCTTGGGACAGGGTGTATCACCCCTCCACTTT.